Shown below are 14 T cell receptor beta chains from a single sample sequenced in a study of OX40 agonist ivuxolimab in advanced cancers. Assay used: immunoSEQ multiplex PCR; TCRdb lists only in-frame clones, some missing. The sample carries about 65,000 clones, more than 75% recorded once. Sequenced here: CD4+ or CD8+ T cells sorted from blood, sampled in a trial of the OX40 agonist ivuxolimab. These receptors were obtained from an adult with an advanced solid tumor such as melanoma, head and neck, liver or kidney cancer.

The V call is TRBV19, the J call TRBJ2-3, with 12 bases identical to TRBD2. Germline CDR1 and CDR2: LNHDA and SQIVND (reference sequence). V dropped 7 bases and J dropped 0; count of bases not matched to a gene: 11. This CDR3 has 18 residues. The CDR3, as DNA: TGTGCCAGTACCACCCCGGGACTAGCGGGTTCTAGCACAGATACGCAGTATTTT. Protein sequence: CASTTPGLAGSSTDTQYF. Drawing the rest from reference TRBV19 and TRBJ2-3, the complete variable domain is DGGITQSPKYLFRKEGQNVTLSCEQNLNHDAMYWYRQDPGQGLRLIYYSQIVNDFQKGDIAEGYSVSREKKESFPLTVTSAQKNPTAFYLCASTTPGLAGSSTDTQYFGPGTRLTVL.

As regards this clone: Other DNA sequences in the sample encode the same CDR3. The gene calls are TRBV7-2 and TRBJ2-3, with TRBD2 matching 11 bases. The germline gives CDR1 SGHTA, CDR2 FQGNSA. V gave up 5 bases and J gave up 12 bases; unmatched junction bases: 22. This CDR3 has 18 residues. The CDR3 coding sequence is TGTGCCAGCAGCCTTTCTAGCGGGGGGTCCCCTTTCACGGGTACACAGTATTTT. Its translation is CASSLSSGGSPFTGTQYF.

The chain joins TRBV7-3 to TRBJ2-2; TRBD1 aligns across 10 bases. Per germline, CDR1 SGHTA and CDR2 FQGTGA. The CDR3 extends over 15 amino acids. The junction had 1 base not matched to a gene; V was cut back by 0 bases and J by 6 bases. The CDR3 coding sequence is TGTGCCAGCAGCTTAACCGGGACAGGGGCCGGGGAGCTGTTTTTT. Translated: CASSLTGTGAGELFF.

Many counts were recorded for this clone. J is TRBJ1-6 and V is TRBV4-1; 7 bases agree with TRBD1. Trimming removed 0 bases from V and 6 bases from J; junction bases left unmatched: 8. The germline V gene encodes CDR1 MGHRA and CDR2 YSYEKL. This CDR3 comprises 17 residues. The CDR3 sequence: CASSQDRGRGANSPLHF. CDR3 nucleotides: TGCGCCAGCAGCCAAGATAGGGGGCGAGGAGCTAATTCACCCCTCCACTTT.

The genes are TRBV9 and TRBJ2-7, with D hard to call. The germline V and J ends were trimmed by 1 base and 6 bases, with 11 bases remaining between them. This CDR3 contains 13 residues. CDR1 is SGDLS, CDR2 YYNGEE, per germline. CDR3 nucleotides: TGTGCCAGCAGCGTAACGCGAGACGGCGAGCAGTACTTC. It encodes CASSVTRDGEQYF.

V is TRBV5-1 and J is TRBJ2-7; 7 bases match TRBD1. The CDR3 is made up of 13 amino acids. The V segment lost 6 bases and the J segment 4 bases; nucleotides outside the gene matches: 7. Germline assignment: CDR1 SGHRS and CDR2 YFSETQ. The CDR3: CASTDRVRYEQYF. The CDR3 DNA is TGCGCCAGCACCGACAGGGTAAGGTACGAGCAGTACTTC.

The chain employs TRBV18 and TRBJ2-5; tentatively, D is TRBD1 (6 bases). Trimming cost V 1 base and J 1 base, with 7 bases left between them. The length of the CDR3 is 14 residues. Germline V gives CDR1 KGHSH, CDR2 LQKENI. CDR3 in amino acids: CASSPRRGQETQYF. CDR3 DNA: TGTGCCAGCTCACCACGCAGGGGCCAAGAGACCCAGTACTTC.

The chain links TRBV9 to TRBJ1-3, with 8 nucleotides matching TRBD1. Germline values: CDR1 SGDLS, CDR2 YYNGEE. Trimming removed 3 bases from V and 8 bases from J; junction bases left unmatched: 13. The CDR3 is 16 amino acids. Written as DNA, the CDR3 is TGTGCCAGCAGCGACAGGACAGGGCTCAGTATGGACACCATATATTTT. As protein: CASSDRTGLSMDTIYF.

In DNA form, the CDR3 reads TGTGCCTGGAGTCTGACAGGGAACGAGCAGTACTTC. It encodes CAWSLTGNEQYF. J is TRBJ2-7 and V is TRBV30; TRBD1 matches 7 bases. The CDR3 is 12 residues long. V was clipped by 2 bases and J by 5 bases; unmatched bases: 3. Germline V CDR1 and CDR2: GTSNPN, SVGIG (reference sequence).

The chain combines TRBV14 with TRBJ2-1; possible D gene TRBD2, 6 bases. The CDR3 is made up of 17 amino acids. Germline V gene data show CDR1 as SGHDN and CDR2 as FVKESK. Trimming took off 3 bases at V and 0 bases at J, with 15 bases between the two ends. CDR3: CASSHAGLFYSYNEQFF. The CDR3 DNA reads TGTGCCAGCAGCCATGCCGGACTATTTTACTCCTACAATGAGCAGTTCTTC.

This clone was detected only a few times. The chain is built from TRBV7-9 and TRBJ1-1; weak D call: TRBD1 (6 bases). Trimming cost V 4 bases and J 0 bases, with 6 bases left between them. Per the germline V gene, CDR1 is SEHNR and CDR2 is FQNEAQ (reference sequence). The CDR3 totals 13 residues. Written as DNA, the CDR3 is TGTGCCAGCAGCTGGACAGTGAACACTGAAGCTTTCTTT. Translating it yields CASSWTVNTEAFF.

The V call is TRBV7-9, the J call TRBJ1-4; TRBD1 agrees at 7 bases. Germline trimming cut 5 bases from V and 5 bases from J; bases unmatched to any gene: 5. The CDR3 spans 14 residues. CDR1 and CDR2 from the germline V gene are SEHNR and FQNEAQ (reference sequence). Written as DNA, the CDR3 is TGTGCCAGCAGCCTCGGGGGACAGAATGAAAAACTGTTTTTT. Protein product: CASSLGGQNEKLFF.

The chain recombines TRBV7-2 with TRBJ1-2; perhaps TRBD1 as D (5 bases). There are 15 residues in the CDR3. V was cut by 5 bases and J by 7 bases, with 20 bases left in between. From germline, CDR1 is SGHTA and CDR2 FQGNSA. CDR3 sequence: CASSPGLSGGGGYTF. The CDR3 nucleotides are TGTGCCAGCAGCCCGGGACTTTCCGGGGGGGGTGGCTACACCTTC.

The V gene is TRBV5-1, the J gene TRBJ2-7, with no clear D. Trimming pared 0 bases from V and 1 base from J, leaving 8 bases between. Per the germline V gene, CDR1 is SGHRS and CDR2 is YFSETQ. The CDR3 extends over 14 amino acids. The CDR3 sequence is CASSLDSYSYEQYF. The DNA of the CDR3 is TGCGCCAGCAGCTTGGACAGCTATTCCTACGAGCAGTACTTC.